This T cell receptor beta chain derives from a study of cytomegalovirus exposure and HLA in healthy donors. The germline gives CDR1 MDHEN, CDR2 SYDVKM. The CDR3 sequence is 14 residues long. The V gene lost 2 bases and the J gene lost 5 bases, with 12 bases spanning the gap. TCRdb keeps only in-frame clones here, not all; method: immunoSEQ multiplex PCR. The sample consists of under 110,000 clones, about 87% of them appearing once. The chain recombines TRBV28 with TRBJ1-2, with D maybe TRBD1 (5 bases). Input material: PBMCs. The clonotype originates from a woman aged 18-29 years in good health and CMV-seropositive. For the CDR3, the DNA is TGTGCCAGCAGTTTAAGGTGGGCAGGGTATGGCTACACCTTC. It yields the protein CASSLRWAGYGYTF.